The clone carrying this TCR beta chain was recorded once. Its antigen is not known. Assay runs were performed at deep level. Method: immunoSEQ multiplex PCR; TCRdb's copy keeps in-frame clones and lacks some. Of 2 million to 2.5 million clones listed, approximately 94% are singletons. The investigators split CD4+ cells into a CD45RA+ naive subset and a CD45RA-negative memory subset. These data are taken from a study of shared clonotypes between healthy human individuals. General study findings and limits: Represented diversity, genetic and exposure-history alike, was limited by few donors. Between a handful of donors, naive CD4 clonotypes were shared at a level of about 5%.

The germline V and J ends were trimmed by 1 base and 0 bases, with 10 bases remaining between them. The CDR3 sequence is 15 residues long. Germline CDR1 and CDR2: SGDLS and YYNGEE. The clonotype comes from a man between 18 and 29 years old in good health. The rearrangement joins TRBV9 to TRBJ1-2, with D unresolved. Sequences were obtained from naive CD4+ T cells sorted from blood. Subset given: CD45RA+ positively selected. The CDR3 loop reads CASSVFPGPNYGYTF. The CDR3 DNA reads TGTGCCAGCAGCGTATTTCCAGGTCCTAACTATGGCTACACCTTC.